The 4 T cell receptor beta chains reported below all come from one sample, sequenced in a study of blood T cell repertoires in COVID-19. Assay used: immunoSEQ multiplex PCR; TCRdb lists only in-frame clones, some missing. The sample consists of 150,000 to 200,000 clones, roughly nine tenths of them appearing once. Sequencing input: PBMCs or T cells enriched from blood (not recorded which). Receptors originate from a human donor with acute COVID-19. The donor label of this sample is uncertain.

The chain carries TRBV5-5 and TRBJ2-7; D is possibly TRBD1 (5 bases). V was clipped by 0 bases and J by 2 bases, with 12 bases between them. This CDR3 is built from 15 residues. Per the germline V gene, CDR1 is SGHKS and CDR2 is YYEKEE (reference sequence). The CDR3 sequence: CASSLARATTYEQYF. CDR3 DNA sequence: TGTGCCAGCAGCTTGGCCAGGGCGACCACCTACGAGCAGTACTTC.

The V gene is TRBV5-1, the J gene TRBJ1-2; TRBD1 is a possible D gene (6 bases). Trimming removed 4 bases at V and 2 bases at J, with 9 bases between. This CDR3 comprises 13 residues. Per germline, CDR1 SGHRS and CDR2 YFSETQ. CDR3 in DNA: TGCGCCAGCAGCACTCAGGGGAACTATGGCTACACCTTC. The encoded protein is CASSTQGNYGYTF.

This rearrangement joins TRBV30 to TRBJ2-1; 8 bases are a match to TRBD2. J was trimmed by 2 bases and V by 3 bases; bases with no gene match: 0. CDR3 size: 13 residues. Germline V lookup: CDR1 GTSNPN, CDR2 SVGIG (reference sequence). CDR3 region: CAWSGGAYNEQFF. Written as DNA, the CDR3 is TGTGCCTGGAGCGGGGGGGCCTACAATGAGCAGTTCTTC.

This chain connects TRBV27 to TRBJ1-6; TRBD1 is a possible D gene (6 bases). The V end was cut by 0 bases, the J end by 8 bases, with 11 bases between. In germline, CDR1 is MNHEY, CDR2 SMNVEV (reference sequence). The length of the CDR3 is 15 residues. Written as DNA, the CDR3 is TGTGCCAGCAGTTTATCGACAGGCTTTTATTCACCCCTCCACTTT. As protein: CASSLSTGFYSPLHF.